This T cell receptor (beta chain) was recorded in a study of blood T cell repertoires in COVID-19. Repertoires were generated with immunoSEQ multiplex PCR, while TCRdb's copy carries only in-frame clones and drops some. Of around 95,000 clones in the sample, roughly 80% were seen once. This CDR3 is 13 amino acids long. Trimming at V came to 7 bases and at J to 4 bases, leaving 6 bases not matched to a gene. Germline V gene data show CDR1 as SNHLY and CDR2 as FYNNEI. This TCR was sampled from an elderly woman with acute or convalescent COVID-19. The sequenced material came from peripheral blood. The gene calls are TRBV2 and TRBJ1-1, with 7 bases aligning to TRBD1. CDR3 amino acids: CASTEDRTTEAFF. The CDR3 nucleotides are TGTGCCAGCACGGAGGACAGGACCACTGAAGCTTTCTTT. Based on the CDR3 plus reference TRBV2 and TRBJ1-1, the full variable domain is EPEVTQTPSHQVTQMGQEVILRCVPISNHLYFYWYRQILGQKVEFLVSFYNNEISEKSEIFDDQFSVERPDGSNFTLKIRSTKLEDSAMYFCASTEDRTTEAFFGQGTRLTVV.